This T cell receptor (beta chain) was sequenced during a study of blood T cell repertoires in COVID-19. Produced via immunoSEQ multiplex PCR; TCRdb's table is partial and in-frame only. Among more than 300,000 clones listed, under 95% were seen once. Germline CDR1 LGHNT, CDR2 FRNRAP. Trimming took off 1 base at V and 8 bases at J, with 9 bases between the two ends. This CDR3 comprises 13 residues. The specimen sequenced was peripheral blood. This clonotype was obtained from a woman aged 18-29 years who had recovered from COVID-19. The rearrangement links TRBV12-5 to TRBJ2-1; D remains unclear. DNA for the CDR3: TGTGCTAGTGGTTTGGGACACTTTGATGAGCAGTTCTTC. It yields the protein CASGLGHFDEQFF.